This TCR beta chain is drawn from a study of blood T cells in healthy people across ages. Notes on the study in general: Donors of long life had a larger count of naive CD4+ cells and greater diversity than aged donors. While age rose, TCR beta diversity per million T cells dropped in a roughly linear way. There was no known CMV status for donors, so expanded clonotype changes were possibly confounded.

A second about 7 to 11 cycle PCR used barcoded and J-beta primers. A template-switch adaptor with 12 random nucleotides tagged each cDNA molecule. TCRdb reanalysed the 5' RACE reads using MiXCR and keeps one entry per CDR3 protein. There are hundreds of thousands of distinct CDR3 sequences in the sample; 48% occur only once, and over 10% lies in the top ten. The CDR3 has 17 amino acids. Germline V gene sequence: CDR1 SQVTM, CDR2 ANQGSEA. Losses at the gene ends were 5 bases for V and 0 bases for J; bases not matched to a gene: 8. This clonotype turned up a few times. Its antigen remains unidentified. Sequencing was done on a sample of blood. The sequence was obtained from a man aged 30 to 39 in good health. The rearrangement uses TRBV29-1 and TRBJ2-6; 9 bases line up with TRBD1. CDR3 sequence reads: CSVPTGTGSSGANVLTF. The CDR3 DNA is TGCAGCGTTCCAACCGGGACAGGGTCCTCTGGGGCCAACGTCCTGACTTTC.